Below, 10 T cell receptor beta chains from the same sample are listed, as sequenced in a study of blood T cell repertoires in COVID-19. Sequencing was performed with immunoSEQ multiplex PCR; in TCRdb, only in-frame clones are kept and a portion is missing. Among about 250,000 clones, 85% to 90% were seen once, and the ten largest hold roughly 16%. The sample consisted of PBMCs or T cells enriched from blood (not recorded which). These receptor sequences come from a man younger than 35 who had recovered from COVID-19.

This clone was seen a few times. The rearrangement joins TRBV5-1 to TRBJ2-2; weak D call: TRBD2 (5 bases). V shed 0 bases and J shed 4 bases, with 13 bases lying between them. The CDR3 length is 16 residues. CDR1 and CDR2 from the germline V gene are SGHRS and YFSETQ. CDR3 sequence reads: CASSLGLTGSTGELFF. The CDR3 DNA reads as TGCGCCAGCAGCTTGGGATTGACGGGGTCCACCGGGGAGCTGTTTTTT. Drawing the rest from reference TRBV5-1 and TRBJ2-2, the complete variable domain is KAGVTQTPRYLIKTRGQQVTLSCSPISGHRSVSWYQQTPGQGLQFLFEYFSETQRNKGNFPGRFSGRQFSNSRSEMNVSTLELGDSALYLCASSLGLTGSTGELFFGEGSRLTVL.

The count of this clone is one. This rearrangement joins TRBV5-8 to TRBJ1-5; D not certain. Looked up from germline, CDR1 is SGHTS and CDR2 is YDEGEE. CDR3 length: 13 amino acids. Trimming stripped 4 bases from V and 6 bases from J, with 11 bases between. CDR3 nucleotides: TGTGCCAGCAGCCCCGTTGGGCGTCAGCCCCAGCATTTT. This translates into CASSPVGRQPQHF.

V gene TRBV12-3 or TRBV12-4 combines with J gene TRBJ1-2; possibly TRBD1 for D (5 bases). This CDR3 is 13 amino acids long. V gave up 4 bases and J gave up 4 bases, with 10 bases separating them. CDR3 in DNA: TGTGCCAGCAGTTCAGGGTCGACCTATGGCTACACCTTC. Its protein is CASSSGSTYGYTF.

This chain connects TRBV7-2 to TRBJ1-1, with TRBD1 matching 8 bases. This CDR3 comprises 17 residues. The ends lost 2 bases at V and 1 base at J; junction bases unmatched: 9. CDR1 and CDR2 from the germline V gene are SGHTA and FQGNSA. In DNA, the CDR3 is TGTGCCAGCAGCTTAAGACACAGGGGGACGGGGAACACTGAAGCTTTCTTT. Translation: CASSLRHRGTGNTEAFF.

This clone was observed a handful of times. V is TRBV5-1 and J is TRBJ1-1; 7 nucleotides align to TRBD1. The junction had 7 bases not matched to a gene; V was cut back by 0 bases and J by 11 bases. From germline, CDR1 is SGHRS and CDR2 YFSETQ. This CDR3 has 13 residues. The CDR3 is CASSLDRGGRAFF. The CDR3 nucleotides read TGCGCCAGCAGCTTGGACAGGGGCGGGAGGGCTTTCTTT. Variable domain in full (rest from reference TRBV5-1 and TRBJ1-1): KAGVTQTPRYLIKTRGQQVTLSCSPISGHRSVSWYQQTPGQGLQFLFEYFSETQRNKGNFPGRFSGRQFSNSRSEMNVSTLELGDSALYLCASSLDRGGRAFFGQGTRLTVV.

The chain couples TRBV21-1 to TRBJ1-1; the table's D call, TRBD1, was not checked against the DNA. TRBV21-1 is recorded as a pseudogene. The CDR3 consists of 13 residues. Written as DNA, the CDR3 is TGTGCCAGCAACAGAATCATGAACACTGAAGCTTTCTTT. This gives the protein CASNRIMNTEAFF.

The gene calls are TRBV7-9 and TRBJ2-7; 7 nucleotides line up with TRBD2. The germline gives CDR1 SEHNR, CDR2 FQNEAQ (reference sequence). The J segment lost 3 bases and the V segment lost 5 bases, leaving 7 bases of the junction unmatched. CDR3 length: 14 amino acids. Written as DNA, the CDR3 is TGTGCCAGCAGCGCGGGACTAAAAATCTACGAGCAGTACTTC. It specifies CASSAGLKIYEQYF.

CDR3 residues: CASSLAPGGSYSPLHF. The CDR3 DNA reads TGCGCCAGCAGCTTGGCCCCAGGGGGCTCTTATTCACCCCTCCACTTT. This chain connects TRBV5-1 to TRBJ1-6; 8 bases match TRBD1. The trim removed 0 bases at V and 8 bases at J, leaving 7 bases unmatched. The CDR3 is made up of 16 amino acids. Looked up from germline, CDR1 is SGHRS and CDR2 is YFSETQ.

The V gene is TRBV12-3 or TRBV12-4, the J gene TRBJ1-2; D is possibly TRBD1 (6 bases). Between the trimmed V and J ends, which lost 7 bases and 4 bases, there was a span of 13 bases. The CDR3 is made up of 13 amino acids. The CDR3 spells CASTPTGFYGYTF. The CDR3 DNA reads TGTGCCAGCACTCCCACAGGGTTCTATGGCTACACCTTC.

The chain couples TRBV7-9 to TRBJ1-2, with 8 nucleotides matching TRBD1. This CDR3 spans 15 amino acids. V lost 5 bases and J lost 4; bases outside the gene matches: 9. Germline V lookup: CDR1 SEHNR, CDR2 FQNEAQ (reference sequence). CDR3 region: CASSISQGAGYGYTF. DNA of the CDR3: TGTGCCAGCAGCATAAGCCAGGGGGCGGGCTATGGCTACACCTTC.